The entry that follows covers one TCR beta chain sequence. Its antigen is currently unknown. The data stem from a study of early T cells in non-severe SARS-CoV-2 infection. Whole-study context: Chains were not paired, and sequencing was done on bulk RNA from unsorted whole blood. Study-wide results and limits: The study's VDJdb matching favored anti-spike CD8 responses and missed private and CD4 specificities.

V lost 0 bases and J lost 1, with 9 bases in between. The CDR3 contains 15 residues. Per germline, CDR1 SGHRS and CDR2 YFSETQ. The TCR library protocol was used to attach unique molecular identifiers. These identifiers were attached to individual cDNA molecules. TCRdb re-called the 5' RACE reads through MiXCR, storing one row per CDR3 protein. Of about 100,000 distinct CDR3 sequences listed, 9% to 14% are singletons. Input material: whole blood. V is TRBV5-1 and J is TRBJ2-3; D unresolved. The receptor's source is an adult who was a healthcare worker with PCR-confirmed SARS-CoV-2 infection or an uninfected control (not recorded which). For the CDR3, the DNA is TGCGCCAGCAGCTTGGCTCCGGCGGGCACAGATACGCAGTATTTT. The encoded protein is CASSLAPAGTDTQYF.